Sequencing of this TCR beta chain was carried out in a study of T cells and Merkel cell carcinoma outcomes. The CDR3 covers 16 residues. Deletions cut 6 bases from V and 2 bases from J, with 17 bases between. Germline CDR1 and CDR2: LNHDA and SQIVND (reference sequence). Sequencing was performed with immunoSEQ multiplex PCR; in TCRdb, only in-frame clones are kept and a portion is missing. The sample records thousands of clones, roughly nine tenths being singletons. Of note for this clone: Its antigen is still unknown.

General study points: Repertoire plus T-cell density reportedly predicted Merkel cell carcinoma outcomes.

J is TRBJ1-3 and V is TRBV19; a possible D gene is TRBD1 (5 bases). This receptor was obtained from a human donor with Merkel cell carcinoma. Sequences were obtained from tumor tissue from Merkel cell carcinoma. CDR3 in DNA: TGTGCCAGTAGGGTACGCGGGCAGGGAACTGGAAACACCATATATTTT. This codes for CASRVRGQGTGNTIYF.